The entry below describes one TCR beta chain. This entry comes from a study of T cell changes during pregnancy in multiple sclerosis. TCRdb keeps only in-frame clones here, not all; method: immunoSEQ multiplex PCR. The sample holds around 71,000 clones, roughly nine tenths seen once. The CDR3 is made up of 14 amino acids. CDR1 is SGHRS and CDR2 is YFSETQ in the germline V gene. Trimming pared 4 bases from V and 1 base from J, leaving 9 bases between. The clonotype originates from a female donor with multiple sclerosis, enrolled in a pregnancy study. The chain has TRBV5-1 and TRBJ1-3; D gene unclear. Sequenced here: peripheral blood, sampled in the third trimester of pregnancy. The CDR3 spells CASSPRGSGNTIYF. CDR3 coding DNA: TGCGCCAGCAGCCCCAGAGGATCTGGAAACACCATATATTTT. Based on the CDR3 plus reference TRBV5-1 and TRBJ1-3, the full variable domain is KAGVTQTPRYLIKTRGQQVTLSCSPISGHRSVSWYQQTPGQGLQFLFEYFSETQRNKGNFPGRFSGRQFSNSRSEMNVSTLELGDSALYLCASSPRGSGNTIYFGEGSWLTVV.